This record concerns one T cell receptor (beta chain) sequence. The entry originates in a study of OX40 agonist ivuxolimab in advanced cancers. CDR1 is SGHRS, CDR2 YFSETQ, per germline. V was shortened by 0 bases and J by 9 bases, with 7 bases between the two germline ends. CDR3 length: 11 amino acids. TCRdb's copy holds only in-frame clones and misses some; the assay was immunoSEQ multiplex PCR. The sample lists tens of thousands of clones; around 80% were seen once. The chain uses TRBV5-1 and TRBJ2-7; D not certain. This TCR derives from an adult with an advanced solid tumor such as melanoma, head and neck, liver or kidney cancer. Sequencing used CD4+ or CD8+ T cells sorted from blood, obtained in a trial of the OX40 agonist ivuxolimab. CDR3 in amino acids: CASSLEQAQYF. DNA for the CDR3: TGCGCCAGCAGCTTGGAGCAGGCGCAGTACTTC.